This is a list of T cell receptor beta chains from one sample in a study of T cell changes during pregnancy in multiple sclerosis. TCRdb's copy holds only in-frame clones and misses some; the assay was immunoSEQ multiplex PCR. The sample holds 40,000 to 45,000 clones, around 90% seen once. This specimen consisted of CD4+ T cells from peripheral blood mononuclear cells, obtained before pregnancy. The receptor source for this set is a female donor with multiple sclerosis, enrolled in a pregnancy study. Each CDR3 is given with its conserved first and last residue. D genes are given only for firm matches. Clone sizes are given selectively: once, few, many, or a class where the clone is expanded.

v_call	clone_size	d_call	j_call	cdr3_nt	cdr3_aa
TRBV2	-	TRBD1	TRBJ2-3	TGTGCCAGCAGCGCGGACAGGGGAGTCGCAGATACGCAGTATTTT	CASSADRGVADTQYF
TRBV18	-	TRBD2	TRBJ2-7	TGTGCCAGCTCACCGAGGACTAGCGGAGCAGATTACCGCTACGAGCAGTACTTC	CASSPRTSGADYRYEQYF
TRBV7-2	-	TRBD1	TRBJ1-5	TGTGCCAGCAGCTTACGACAGGGCCTACAGCCCCAGCATTTT	CASSLRQGLQPQHF
TRBV7-2	-	-	TRBJ2-5	TGTGCCAGCAGCTTGGGGCCTCTAGGCGGTCAAGAGACCCAGTACTTC	CASSLGPLGGQETQYF
TRBV19	-	-	TRBJ1-5	TGTGCCAGTAGTATTACAGGGTCCAATCAGCCCCAGCATTTT	CASSITGSNQPQHF
TRBV6-5	-	TRBD2	TRBJ2-1	TGTGCCAGCAGTTACTCGGGGAGGGCCCATGAGCAGTTCTTC	CASSYSGRAHEQFF
TRBV14	-	-	TRBJ2-7	TGTGCCAGCAGCCAAGAAATTCACTACGAGCAGTACTTC	CASSQEIHYEQYF
TRBV18	-	-	TRBJ2-5	TGTGCCAGCTCACCTAATACAGGGCAAGAGACCCAGTACTTC	CASSPNTGQETQYF
TRBV5-4	-	-	TRBJ1-2	TGTGCCAGCAGCCCCCCAGAGGGCTATGGCTACACCTTC	CASSPPEGYGYTF
TRBV7-2	-	TRBD1	TRBJ1-1	TGTGCCAGCAGCCCGCTGACAGGGAGGACTGAAGCTTTCTTT	CASSPLTGRTEAFF
TRBV5-1	-	TRBD2	TRBJ2-5	TGCGCCAGCAGCTTGGGAACGCTAGCGGGGAACCAAGAGACCCAGTACTTC	CASSLGTLAGNQETQYF
TRBV21-1	-	-	TRBJ2-7	TGTGCCAGCAGCCAGCTAGCGGGATCCATCTCCTACGAGCAGTACTTC	CASSQLAGSISYEQYF
TRBV19	-	-	TRBJ2-2	TGTGCCAGTACCACGGGAACAGTTAGCACCGGGGAGCTGTTTTTT	CASTTGTVSTGELFF
TRBV6-6	-	-	TRBJ2-7	TGTGCCAGCAGTACGGGGTGGGGACTGACCTACGAGCAGTACTTC	CASSTGWGLTYEQYF
TRBV9	-	-	TRBJ2-5	TGTGCCAGCAGCGCCACAGGAGACCAAGAGACCCAGTACTTC	CASSATGDQETQYF
TRBV5-1	-	TRBD2	TRBJ2-5	TGCGCCAGCAGCTTGCTCCCTTTCCGACTAGCGGGGCAACAAGAGACCCAGTACTTC	CASSLLPFRLAGQQETQYF
TRBV2	few	TRBD1	TRBJ1-6	TGTGCCAGCAGCTTGGACAGGGGAAGGGTTAATTCACCCCTCCACTTT	CASSLDRGRVNSPLHF
TRBV7-8	-	TRBD2	TRBJ2-1	TGTGCCAGCACCCTCCCTTCTAGCGGGAGTGGTAGGGGCTCCTACAATGAGCAGTTCTTC	CASTLPSSGSGRGSYNEQFF
TRBV6-1	-	-	TRBJ2-7	TGTGCCAGCAGTGAAATAGACTACGAGCAGTACTTC	CASSEIDYEQYF
TRBV2	-	-	TRBJ1-2	TGTGCCACTGGAGGAGGGCGGGCGGACTATGGCTACACCTTC	CATGGGRADYGYTF
TRBV27	-	TRBD1	TRBJ2-5	TGTGCCAGCAGCCCGAACAGGGGAAAAGAGACCCAGTACTTC	CASSPNRGKETQYF
TRBV19	-	TRBD1	TRBJ2-7	TGTGCCAGTAGCACTACCGCACAGGGGGCGCATAGCATTGAGCAGTACTTC	CASSTTAQGAHSIEQYF
TRBV6-1	-	-	TRBJ2-7	TGTGCCAGCGTAGTCGGGGGAGCCTATGAGCAGTACTTC	CASVVGGAYEQYF
TRBV28	-	TRBD1	TRBJ2-4	TGTGCCAGCAGTTTGGCCACCGGACAGGGGCTGAACATTCAGTACTTC	CASSLATGQGLNIQYF
TRBV5-1	-	TRBD1	TRBJ1-4	TGCGCCAGCAGCTTGGAAGGGGGCAGGGAAAAACTGTTTTTT	CASSLEGGREKLFF
TRBV5-1	once	-	TRBJ2-6	TGCGCCAGCAGCTTGAAGCCGGTCCTTTCAGGGGCCAACGTCCTGACTTTC	CASSLKPVLSGANVLTF
TRBV7-6	-	TRBD2	TRBJ2-7	TGTGCCAGCAGCTTAGATGGGGGGGTCTCCTACGAGCAGTACTTC	CASSLDGGVSYEQYF
TRBV16	-	-	TRBJ1-5	TGTGCCAGCAGCCCCCAAAACGGTAATCAGCCCCAGCATTTT	CASSPQNGNQPQHF
TRBV7-7	-	-	TRBJ2-6	TGTGCCAGCAGCTTAGGGACAACTGGGGCCAACGTCCTGACTTTC	CASSLGTTGANVLTF
TRBV19	-	-	TRBJ1-5	TGTGCCAGTAGTATCACAGGTGGGGCAGGCGCCCAGCATTTT	CASSITGGAGAQHF
TRBV10-3	-	-	TRBJ2-1	TGTGCCATCAGTGACCGAGGGGGCAATGAGCAGTTCTTC	CAISDRGGNEQFF
TRBV6-5	few	TRBD2	TRBJ2-1	TGTGCCAGCAGCAGATCGGGGGGCTACAATGAGCAGTTCTTC	CASSRSGGYNEQFF
TRBV19	-	TRBD1	TRBJ1-6	TGTGCCAGTAGTCCCCCGGACAGGGCCAATTCACCCCTCCACTTT	CASSPPDRANSPLHF
TRBV7-9	-	TRBD1	TRBJ1-5	TGTGCCAGCAGCCCAGGGGGCGGACAGCCCCAGCATTTT	CASSPGGGQPQHF
TRBV2	-	-	TRBJ1-2	TGTGCCAGCACCGAACGCACAGCTAACTATGGCTACACCTTC	CASTERTANYGYTF
TRBV19	-	TRBD2	TRBJ2-5	TGTGCCAGTAGTATAGATAGAACACGGGGGGTTGAGACCCAGTACTTC	CASSIDRTRGVETQYF
TRBV5-4	-	TRBD2	TRBJ2-5	TGTGCCAGCAGCTTTCGGACTAGCGGGGGGCAAGAGACCCAGTACTTC	CASSFRTSGGQETQYF
TRBV14	once	-	TRBJ2-7	TGTGCCAGCAGCCAAGACTACGGCAGGGTCTCCGAGCAGTACTTC	CASSQDYGRVSEQYF
TRBV19	-	-	TRBJ1-4	TGTGCCAGTAGTTCGATCGGGACAACTAATGAAAAACTGTTTTTT	CASSSIGTTNEKLFF
TRBV7-3	-	-	TRBJ1-6	TGTGCCAGCAGTTTTTCAGGGGATTCACCCCTCCACTTT	CASSFSGDSPLHF
TRBV28	-	-	TRBJ1-4	TGTGCCAGCAGTTCACCCCTGGCGGGGCGAACTAATGAAAAACTGTTTTTT	CASSSPLAGRTNEKLFF
TRBV6-5	-	-	TRBJ2-5	TGTGCCAGCAGTTACTCACAGGGCAAGATGGAGACCCAGTACTTC	CASSYSQGKMETQYF
TRBV4-1	once	-	TRBJ1-1	TGCGCCAGCAGCCAAATTCGGCAGGGTTCGTTTGTAGGGGACACTGAAGCTTTCTTT	CASSQIRQGSFVGDTEAFF
TRBV5-1	medium-sized	-	TRBJ2-7	TGCGCCAGCAGACCGGACACCGCCTACGAGCAGTACTTC	CASRPDTAYEQYF
TRBV9	-	-	TRBJ2-5	TGTGCCAGCAGCGTAGGGCCCTCACCTCAAGAGACCCAGTACTTC	CASSVGPSPQETQYF
TRBV27	-	-	TRBJ1-5	TGTGCCAGCAGATATCAGGGAAGTGGCAATCAGCCCCAGCATTTT	CASRYQGSGNQPQHF
TRBV6-5	-	-	TRBJ1-5	TGTGCCAGCAGTTATGACAGGAATCAGCCCCAGCATTTT	CASSYDRNQPQHF
TRBV6-6	-	-	TRBJ2-5	TGTGCCAGCAGGGCGGGATACCAAGAGACCCAGTACTTC	CASRAGYQETQYF
TRBV25-1	-	-	TRBJ2-7	TGTGCCAGCAGTTTTAACAGCGGATTACCCTACGAGCAGTACTTC	CASSFNSGLPYEQYF
TRBV6-1	-	-	TRBJ1-2	TGTGCCAGCAGTGAAGTCCGAGGGAATACCGGCTACTTC	CASSEVRGNTGYF
TRBV7-9	-	TRBD2	TRBJ2-1	TGTGCCAGCAGCTTTACTAGCGGCCGTAACAATGAGCAGTTCTTC	CASSFTSGRNNEQFF
TRBV19	-	-	TRBJ1-4	TGTGCCAGTAGAACAGGGTTTGAAAAACTGTTTTTT	CASRTGFEKLFF
TRBV9	-	TRBD2	TRBJ2-5	TGTGCCAGCAGCGTGTCTGCGGGGGGGCAGGGAGAGACCCAGTACTTC	CASSVSAGGQGETQYF
TRBV7-9	-	-	TRBJ1-1	TGTGCCAGCAGCGTGTGGCAGGGGACTGAAGCTTTCTTT	CASSVWQGTEAFF
TRBV29-1	-	TRBD2	TRBJ2-7	TGCAGCGTTGGGGAGGGGTCGGGAGAGCAGTACTTC	CSVGEGSGEQYF
TRBV4-2	-	TRBD1	TRBJ1-2	TGTGCCAGCAGCCAAGATCTTACAGGGGAGGTCTATGGCTACACCTTC	CASSQDLTGEVYGYTF
TRBV13	-	TRBD1	TRBJ2-7	TGTGCCAGCAGTTCGGGACAGGGGGCGGACGAGCAGTACTTC	CASSSGQGADEQYF
TRBV5-5	-	-	TRBJ1-4	TGTGCCAGCAGCCGGCCCCAGGGTGCAACTAATGAAAAACTGTTTTTT	CASSRPQGATNEKLFF
TRBV10-1	-	-	TRBJ1-3	TGCGCCAGCAGTGAGTACGACAGCCCCTCTGGAAACACCATATATTTT	CASSEYDSPSGNTIYF
TRBV7-2	-	-	TRBJ2-2	TGTGCCAGCAGCTTAACCAACAGCGGGGAGCTGTTTTTT	CASSLTNSGELFF